What follows are 25 T cell receptor beta chains derived from one specimen sequenced in a study of blood T cell repertoires in COVID-19. This table comes from immunoSEQ multiplex PCR, and its TCRdb copy is limited to in-frame clones, with some not included. The profile shows a few hundred thousand clones, 87% of them singletons. The sequenced sample was peripheral blood. The receptors shown here come from a young man with active or convalescent COVID-19.

The J gene is TRBJ2-7, the V gene TRBV15; D may be TRBD2 (5 bases). The CDR3 totals 16 residues. Per the germline V gene, CDR1 is LNHNV and CDR2 is YYDKDF (reference sequence). V lost 1 base to trimming and J lost 1 base, with 14 bases between them. The CDR3 here is CATSRGRYSGSYEQYF. The CDR3 DNA reads as TGTGCCACCAGCAGAGGCCGGTATTCGGGGTCCTACGAGCAGTACTTC.

This chain uses TRBV7-2 with TRBJ1-3; no clear D. V dropped 5 bases and J dropped 8 bases, with 10 bases sitting between them. The germline V gene encodes CDR1 SGHTA and CDR2 FQGNSA. The CDR3 spans 12 residues. The CDR3 loop reads CASSQLPYTIYF. The CDR3 DNA reads as TGTGCCAGCAGCCAACTCCCATACACCATATATTTT.

The rearrangement uses TRBV3-1 (or the pseudogene TRBV3-2) and TRBJ1-2, with a possible D match to TRBD1 (6 bases). CDR1 and CDR2 (germline): LGHDT, YNNKEL (reference sequence). This CDR3 has 18 residues. Trimming stripped 2 bases from V and 5 bases from J, with 24 bases between. The CDR3 here is CASSQSFGGGTIHYGYTF. The DNA of the CDR3 is TGTGCCAGCAGCCAATCCTTCGGGGGGGGCACCATTCATTATGGCTACACCTTC.

This chain links TRBV7-9 with TRBJ2-7; 11 bases are shared with TRBD2. The V segment lost 8 bases and the J segment 0 bases; nucleotides outside the gene matches: 6. Germline V CDR1 and CDR2: SEHNR, FQNEAQ (reference sequence). CDR3 size: 15 residues. In DNA, the CDR3 is TGTGCCAGCGAAACTAGCGGGAGCCTCTCCTACGAGCAGTACTTC. This codes for CASETSGSLSYEQYF.

This clone was seen a few times. The chain combines TRBV6-5 with TRBJ1-6; D might be TRBD1 (5 bases). Germline loops: CDR1 MNHEY, CDR2 SVGAGI. There are 13 residues in the CDR3. Trimming removed 7 bases from V and 7 bases from J, with 11 bases in between. The CDR3 protein is CASMGRANSPLHF. In DNA, the CDR3 is TGTGCCAGCATGGGCAGGGCCAATTCACCCCTCCACTTT.

In this sample, this clone turned up once. The rearrangement joins TRBV11-2 to TRBJ1-5, with D maybe TRBD1 (6 bases). Germline V gene data show CDR1 as SGHAT and CDR2 as FQNNGV. The CDR3 is 16 amino acids. Trimming left V 6 bases short and J 6 bases short, with 21 bases between. In nucleotides, the CDR3 is TGTGCCAGCAGTCTACTTCCCCCCGGGGGGGCTCAGCCCCAGCATTTT. Protein sequence: CASSLLPPGGAQPQHF.

V usage is TRBV2 and J usage is TRBJ2-3; TRBD2 matches at 8 bases. The CDR3 contains 14 residues. Germline-derived CDR1 and CDR2 are SNHLY and FYNNEI. V lost 8 bases, J lost 5 bases, and 9 bases stayed unmatched. The CDR3 protein is CASPGRAGVDTQYF. CDR3 nucleotide sequence: TGTGCCAGCCCCGGGAGGGCGGGGGTAGATACGCAGTATTTT. Together with reference TRBV2 and TRBJ2-3, the CDR3 gives the full variable domain: EPEVTQTPSHQVTQMGQEVILRCVPISNHLYFYWYRQILGQKVEFLVSFYNNEISEKSEIFDDQFSVERPDGSNFTLKIRSTKLEDSAMYFCASPGRAGVDTQYFGPGTRLTVL.

Comment on this clone: The sample holds other DNA sequences that translate to the same CDR3. V usage is TRBV18 and J usage is TRBJ2-7, with 9 nucleotides matching TRBD1. V dropped 3 bases and J dropped 0; count of bases not matched to a gene: 3. CDR3 length equals 15 residues. Germline CDR1 KGHSH, CDR2 LQKENI. In nucleotides, the CDR3 is TGTGCCAGCTCACCTCCGGGACAGGGCTCCTACGAGCAGTACTTC. Protein sequence: CASSPPGQGSYEQYF.

The chain uses TRBV7-2 and TRBJ2-1; TRBD2 might be the D (5 bases). The germline V gene has CDR1 SGHTA and CDR2 FQGNSA. This CDR3 is 16 amino acids long. The V end was cut by 7 bases, the J end by 0 bases, with 16 bases between. CDR3 amino acids: CASTWGSALSYNEQFF. Written as DNA, the CDR3 is TGTGCCAGCACCTGGGGTAGCGCCCTCTCCTACAATGAGCAGTTCTTC.

CDR3 coding DNA: TGCGCCAGCAGCCAAGATGCACTAGCGCGTTACTACGAGCAGTACTTC. This translates into CASSQDALARYYEQYF. The V call is TRBV4-3, the J call TRBJ2-7; TRBD2 matches at 7 bases. Germline CDR1 reads LGHNA; CDR2 reads YSLEER. This CDR3 has 16 residues. J was trimmed by 3 bases and V by 0 bases; bases with no gene match: 8.

V usage is TRBV28 and J usage is TRBJ2-5, with TRBD1 matching over 7 bases. With V trimmed by 6 bases and J by 4 bases, 14 bases remained unmatched. Germline V gene lookup returns CDR1 MDHEN and CDR2 SYDVKM. This CDR3 region has 16 residues. CDR3 residues: CASSQETDRVGETQYF. CDR3 sequence (DNA): TGTGCCAGCAGCCAGGAGACCGACAGGGTGGGAGAGACCCAGTACTTC.

This clone was seen more than once but under ten times. This rearrangement joins TRBV4-1 to TRBJ1-3; D not certain. Trimming took 4 bases from V and 0 from J, leaving 10 bases between them. The CDR3 covers 15 residues. Looked up from germline, CDR1 is MGHRA and CDR2 is YSYEKL. Here the CDR3 reads CASSPLGISGNTIYF. The CDR3 nucleotides read TGCGCCAGCAGCCCTCTAGGTATCTCTGGAAACACCATATATTTT.

The chain combines TRBV27 with TRBJ2-3; TRBD2 matches at 11 bases. Trimming removed 2 bases from V and 6 bases from J; junction bases left unmatched: 4. The germline gives CDR1 MNHEY, CDR2 SMNVEV (reference sequence). The CDR3 length is 15 residues. The CDR3 spells CASSLLAGGSDTQYF. CDR3 DNA: TGTGCCAGCAGTTTACTAGCGGGAGGCTCCGATACGCAGTATTTT.

The rearrangement links TRBV7-9 to TRBJ1-6; 8 bases are a match to TRBD1. Germline V gene sequence: CDR1 SEHNR, CDR2 FQNEAQ (reference sequence). V shed 5 bases and J 8 bases; nucleotides not matched to a gene: 8. The CDR3 has 15 amino acids. DNA of the CDR3: TGTGCCAGCAGCCGCCGGGACAGGTTGGATTCACCCCTCCACTTT. Translated: CASSRRDRLDSPLHF.

The CDR3 is CASSLNAAGTTEQFF. CDR3 DNA: TGTGCCAGCAGCTTGAACGCAGCAGGGACTACCGAGCAGTTCTTC. This chain uses TRBV5-4 with TRBJ2-1; 7 nucleotides line up with TRBD2. With 1 base clipped from V and 10 bases from J, the junction kept 11 bases outside the gene matches. CDR1 is SGHNT, CDR2 YYREEE, per germline (reference sequence). The length of the CDR3 is 15 residues.

In nucleotides, the CDR3 is TGTGCCAGCAGTTTAGGGGGGGCGGCGGGGGAGCTGTTTTTT. Protein product: CASSLGGAAGELFF. This sequence joins TRBV28 and TRBJ2-2, with D perhaps matching TRBD2 (7 bases). Trimming pared 2 bases from V and 8 bases from J, leaving 12 bases between. The CDR3 covers 14 residues. The V gene's germline CDR1 is MDHEN and CDR2 SYDVKM. Full variable domain (outside the CDR3, taken from reference TRBV28 and TRBJ2-2): DVKVTQSSRYLVKRTGEKVFLECVQDMDHENMFWYRQDPGLGLRLIYFSYDVKMKEKGDIPEGYSVSREKKERFSLILESASTNQTSMYLCASSLGGAAGELFFGEGSRLTVL.

The chain joins TRBV6-5 to TRBJ2-1; D uncertain. The CDR3 is 14 amino acids. Germline assignment: CDR1 MNHEY and CDR2 SVGAGI. V lost 10 bases and J lost 7, with 20 bases in between. In DNA form, the CDR3 reads TGTGCCACCACCGTCCACCTAAGCTTAAATGAGCAGTTCTTC. Translation: CATTVHLSLNEQFF.

The V gene is TRBV10-1, the J gene TRBJ2-1, with TRBD2 matching 7 bases. The CDR3 loop spans 17 amino acids. V was clipped by 2 bases and J by 4 bases; unmatched bases: 11. The germline CDR1 and CDR2 sequences are WNHNN and SYGVQD (reference sequence). CDR3 region: CASSETLWREGYNEQFF. CDR3 DNA sequence: TGCGCCAGCAGTGAGACCCTATGGAGGGAGGGGTACAATGAGCAGTTCTTC.

The chain recombines TRBV27 with TRBJ1-1; D unclear. Germline CDR1 and CDR2: MNHEY and SMNVEV (reference sequence). The CDR3 spans 17 residues. Trimming removed 7 bases at V and 1 base at J, with 22 bases between. This CDR3 reads CASTSFRVKRGNTEAFF. The CDR3 nucleotides are TGTGCCAGCACCTCTTTTCGGGTAAAAAGAGGGAACACTGAAGCTTTCTTT.

In its sample, this clone was seen a few times. Other nucleotide sequences from this sample produce the same CDR3. V is TRBV18 and J is TRBJ2-7, with D possibly being TRBD2 (6 bases). CDR1 KGHSH and CDR2 LQKENI come from the germline V gene. V was shortened by 3 bases and J by 0 bases, with 6 bases between the two germline ends. The CDR3 runs 13 residues. The CDR3 coding sequence is TGTGCCAGCTCACCGGGAGGCTCCTACGAGCAGTACTTC. It codes for CASSPGGSYEQYF.

The rearrangement links TRBV7-3 to TRBJ1-1; possibly TRBD1 for D (6 bases). Per germline, CDR1 SGHTA and CDR2 FQGTGA. The CDR3 has 15 residues. Trimming removed 5 bases at V and 6 bases at J, with 19 bases between. The CDR3 DNA reads as TGTGCCAGCAGCCCCGGACAGCGGGATGATTCTGAAGCTTTCTTT. Amino acid sequence: CASSPGQRDDSEAFF.

This clone occurred once. The rearrangement links TRBV4-1 to TRBJ2-7, with a weak D call TRBD2 (6 bases). The V gene lost 1 base and the J gene lost 7 bases, with 17 bases spanning the gap. This CDR3 is built from 15 residues. The germline V gene encodes CDR1 MGHRA and CDR2 YSYEKL. Written as DNA, the CDR3 is TGCGCCAGCAGCCAAGTGACGGGAGTAGGCCGGGAGCAGTACTTC. Protein: CASSQVTGVGREQYF.

Note on this clone: The identical CDR3 is also encoded by other nucleotide sequences in the sample. The CDR3 bases are TGTGCCAGCAGTTTATCGTTGGGAGCTAACTATGGCTACACCTTC. Amino acids: CASSLSLGANYGYTF. The J gene is TRBJ1-2, the V gene TRBV27; D unclear. The CDR3 is 15 amino acids. Per germline, CDR1 MNHEY and CDR2 SMNVEV (reference sequence). V shed 0 bases and J shed 0 bases, with 8 bases lying between them.

V gene TRBV10-3 combines with J gene TRBJ2-5; 7 nucleotides align to TRBD2. The CDR3 runs to 15 residues. V was clipped by 0 bases and J by 3 bases; unmatched bases: 4. Germline CDR1 ENHRY, CDR2 SYGVKD. CDR3 amino acids: CAISESGRREETQYF. CDR3 DNA: TGTGCCATCAGTGAGTCCGGGAGGAGAGAAGAGACCCAGTACTTC.

In this sample, this clone turned up once. This rearrangement joins TRBV3-1 (or the pseudogene TRBV3-2) to TRBJ2-5; no firm D call. The CDR3 runs 16 residues. Trimming left V 2 bases short and J 5 bases short, with 18 bases between. Per germline, CDR1 LGHDT and CDR2 YNNKEL (reference sequence). CDR3 region: CASSQPDRNFGETQYF. CDR3 DNA: TGTGCCAGCAGCCAACCCGACCGGAACTTCGGGGAGACCCAGTACTTC.